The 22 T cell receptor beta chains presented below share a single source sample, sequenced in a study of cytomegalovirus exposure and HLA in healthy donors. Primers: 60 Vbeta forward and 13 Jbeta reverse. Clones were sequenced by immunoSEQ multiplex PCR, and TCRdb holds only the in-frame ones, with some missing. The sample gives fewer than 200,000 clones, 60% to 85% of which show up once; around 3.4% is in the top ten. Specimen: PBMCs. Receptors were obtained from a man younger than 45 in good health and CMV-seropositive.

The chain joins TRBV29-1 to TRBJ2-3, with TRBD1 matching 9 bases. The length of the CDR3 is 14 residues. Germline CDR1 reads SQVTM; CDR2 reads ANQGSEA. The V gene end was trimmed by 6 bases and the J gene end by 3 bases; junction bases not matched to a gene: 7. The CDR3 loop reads CSVQQGARTDTQYF. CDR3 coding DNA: TGCAGCGTCCAACAGGGGGCGAGGACAGATACGCAGTATTTT.

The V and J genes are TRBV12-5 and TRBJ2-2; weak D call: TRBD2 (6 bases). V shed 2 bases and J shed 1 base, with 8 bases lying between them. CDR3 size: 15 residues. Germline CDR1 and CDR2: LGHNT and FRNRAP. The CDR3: CASGLLGGNTGELFF. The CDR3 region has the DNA TGTGCTAGTGGTTTGTTGGGGGGGAACACCGGGGAGCTGTTTTTT.

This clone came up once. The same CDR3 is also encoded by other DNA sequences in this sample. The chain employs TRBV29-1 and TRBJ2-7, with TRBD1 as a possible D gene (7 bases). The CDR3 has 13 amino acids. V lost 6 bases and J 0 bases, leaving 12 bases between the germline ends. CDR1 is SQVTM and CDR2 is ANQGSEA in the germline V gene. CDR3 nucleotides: TGCAGCGTCTCAGGGGGGAGCTCCTACGAGCAGTACTTC. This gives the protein CSVSGGSSYEQYF.

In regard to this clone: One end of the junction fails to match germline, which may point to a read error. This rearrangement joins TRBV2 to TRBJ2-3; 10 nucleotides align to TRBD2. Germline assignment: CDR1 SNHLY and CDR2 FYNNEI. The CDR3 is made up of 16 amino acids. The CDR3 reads CASSEAGTSVTDTQYF. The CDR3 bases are TGTGCCAGCAGCGAAGCCGGGACTAGCGTAACAGATACGCAGTATTTT.

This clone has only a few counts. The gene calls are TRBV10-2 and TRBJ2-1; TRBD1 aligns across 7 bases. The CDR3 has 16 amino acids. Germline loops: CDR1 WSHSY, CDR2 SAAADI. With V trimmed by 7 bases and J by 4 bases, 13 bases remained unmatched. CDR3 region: CASKEPRDSPYNEQFF. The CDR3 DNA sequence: TGCGCCAGCAAAGAACCCCGGGACAGCCCTTACAATGAGCAGTTCTTC.

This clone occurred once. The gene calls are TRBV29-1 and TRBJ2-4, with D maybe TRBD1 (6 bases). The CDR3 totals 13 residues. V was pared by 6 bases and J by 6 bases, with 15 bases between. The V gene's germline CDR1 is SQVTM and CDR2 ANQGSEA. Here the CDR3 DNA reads TGCAGCGTACAAACAGGGTCCAGAAACATTCAGTACTTC. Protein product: CSVQTGSRNIQYF.

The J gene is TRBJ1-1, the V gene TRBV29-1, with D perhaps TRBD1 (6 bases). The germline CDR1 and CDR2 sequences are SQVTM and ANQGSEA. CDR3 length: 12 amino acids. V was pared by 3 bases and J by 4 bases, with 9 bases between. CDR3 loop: CSVEPGVTEAFF. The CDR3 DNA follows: TGCAGCGTTGAGCCAGGGGTCACTGAAGCTTTCTTT.

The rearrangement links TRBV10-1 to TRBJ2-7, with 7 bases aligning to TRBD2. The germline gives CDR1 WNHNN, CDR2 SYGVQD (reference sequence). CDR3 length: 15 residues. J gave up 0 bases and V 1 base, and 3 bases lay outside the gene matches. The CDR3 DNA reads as TGCGCCAGCAGTGAGTACCAGCGGGGCTCCTACGAGCAGTACTTC. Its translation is CASSEYQRGSYEQYF.

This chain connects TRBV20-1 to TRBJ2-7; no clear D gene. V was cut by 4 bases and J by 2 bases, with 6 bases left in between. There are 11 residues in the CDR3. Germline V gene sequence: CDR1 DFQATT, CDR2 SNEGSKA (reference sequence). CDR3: CSAILAYEQYF. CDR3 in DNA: TGCAGTGCTATATTAGCCTACGAGCAGTACTTC.

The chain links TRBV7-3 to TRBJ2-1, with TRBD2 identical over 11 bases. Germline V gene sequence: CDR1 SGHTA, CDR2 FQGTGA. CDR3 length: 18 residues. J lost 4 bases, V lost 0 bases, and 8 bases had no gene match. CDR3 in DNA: TGTGCCAGCAGCTTAACGCCTAGCGGGGGGCCGGGGTACAATGAGCAGTTCTTC. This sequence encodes CASSLTPSGGPGYNEQFF.

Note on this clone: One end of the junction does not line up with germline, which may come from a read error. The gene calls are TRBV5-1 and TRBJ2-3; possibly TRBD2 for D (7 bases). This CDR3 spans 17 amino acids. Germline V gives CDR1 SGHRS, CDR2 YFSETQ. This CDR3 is CASSLEGGIGSTDTQYF. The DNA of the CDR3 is TGCGCCAGCAGCTTGGAGGGGGGGATCGGTAGCACAGACACGCAGTATTTT.

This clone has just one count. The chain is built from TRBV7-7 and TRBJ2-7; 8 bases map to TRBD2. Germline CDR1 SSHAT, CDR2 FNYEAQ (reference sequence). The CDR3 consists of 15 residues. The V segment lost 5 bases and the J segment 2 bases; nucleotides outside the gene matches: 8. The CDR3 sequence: CASSPGGEGTYEQYF. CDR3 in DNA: TGTGCCAGCAGCCCGGGGGGGGAGGGGACCTACGAGCAGTACTTC.

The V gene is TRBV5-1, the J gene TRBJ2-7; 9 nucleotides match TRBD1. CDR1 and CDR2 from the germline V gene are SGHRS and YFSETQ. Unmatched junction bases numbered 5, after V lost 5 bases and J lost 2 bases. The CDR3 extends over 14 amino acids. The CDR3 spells CASRRTGDPYEQYF. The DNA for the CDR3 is TGCGCCAGCAGACGGACAGGGGACCCCTACGAGCAGTACTTC.

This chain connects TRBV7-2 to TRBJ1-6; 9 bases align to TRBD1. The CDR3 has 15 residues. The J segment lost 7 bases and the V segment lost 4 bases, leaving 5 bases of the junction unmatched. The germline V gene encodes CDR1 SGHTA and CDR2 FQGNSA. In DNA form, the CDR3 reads TGTGCCAGCAGCTGGGTGGACAGGGGAAATTCACCCCTCCACTTT. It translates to CASSWVDRGNSPLHF.

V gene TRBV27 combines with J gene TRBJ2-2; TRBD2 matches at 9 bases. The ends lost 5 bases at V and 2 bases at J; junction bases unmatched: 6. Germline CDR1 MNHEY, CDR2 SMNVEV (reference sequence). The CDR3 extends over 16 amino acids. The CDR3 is CASSTSGGLNTGELFF. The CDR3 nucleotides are TGTGCCAGCAGTACGAGCGGGGGGCTTAACACCGGGGAGCTGTTTTTT.

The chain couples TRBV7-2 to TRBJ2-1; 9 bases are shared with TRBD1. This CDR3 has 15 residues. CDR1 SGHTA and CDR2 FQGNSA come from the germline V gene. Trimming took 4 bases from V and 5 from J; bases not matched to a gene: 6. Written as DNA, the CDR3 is TGTGCCAGCAGCTCCGGGACAGGGCTTAACAATGAGCAGTTCTTC. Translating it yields CASSSGTGLNNEQFF.

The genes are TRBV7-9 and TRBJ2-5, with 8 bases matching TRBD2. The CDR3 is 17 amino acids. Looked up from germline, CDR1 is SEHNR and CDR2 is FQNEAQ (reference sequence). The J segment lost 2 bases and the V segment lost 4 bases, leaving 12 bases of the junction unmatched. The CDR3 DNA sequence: TGTGCCAGCAGCTCACCCGCACGGGGGGGCGGGCAAGAGACCCAGTACTTC. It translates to CASSSPARGGGQETQYF.

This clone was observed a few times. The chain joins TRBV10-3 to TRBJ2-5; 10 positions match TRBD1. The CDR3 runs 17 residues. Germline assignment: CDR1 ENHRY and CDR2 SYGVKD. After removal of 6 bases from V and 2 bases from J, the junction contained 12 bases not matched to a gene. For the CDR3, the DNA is TGTGCCATCAGAGAGGCAAGGGGACAGGGGTGGCAAGAGACCCAGTACTTC. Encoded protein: CAIREARGQGWQETQYF.

For the CDR3, the DNA is TGCAGCGCCACCGGAGAGTCCTACGAGCAGTACTTC. It translates to CSATGESYEQYF. The chain uses TRBV29-1 and TRBJ2-7; D not resolved. The CDR3 length is 12 residues. CDR1 SQVTM and CDR2 ANQGSEA come from the germline V gene. V lost 7 bases and J 1 base, leaving 11 bases between the germline ends.

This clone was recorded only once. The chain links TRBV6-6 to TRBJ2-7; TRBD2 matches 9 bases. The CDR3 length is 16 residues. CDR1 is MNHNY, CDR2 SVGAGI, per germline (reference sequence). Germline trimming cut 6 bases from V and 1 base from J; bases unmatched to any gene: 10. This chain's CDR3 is CASRRDVAGESYEQYF. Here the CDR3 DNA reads TGTGCCAGCAGGCGGGACGTAGCGGGGGAGTCCTACGAGCAGTACTTC.

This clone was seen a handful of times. The CDR3 sequence: CASNPGEGNTEAFF. Written as DNA, the CDR3 is TGTGCCAGCAACCCAGGGGAGGGGAACACTGAAGCTTTCTTT. This sequence joins TRBV21-1 and TRBJ1-1. TRBV21-1 is an annotated pseudogene. The CDR3 consists of 14 residues.

In DNA, the CDR3 is TGTGCCAGCAGCCGGAGGGGCGACTATGGCTACACCTTC. The encoded protein is CASSRRGDYGYTF. The chain recombines TRBV5-6 with TRBJ1-2; TRBD1 is a possible D gene (5 bases). V lost 4 bases and J lost 3, with 10 bases in between. The CDR3 has 13 residues. Germline V gives CDR1 SGHDT, CDR2 YYEEEE.